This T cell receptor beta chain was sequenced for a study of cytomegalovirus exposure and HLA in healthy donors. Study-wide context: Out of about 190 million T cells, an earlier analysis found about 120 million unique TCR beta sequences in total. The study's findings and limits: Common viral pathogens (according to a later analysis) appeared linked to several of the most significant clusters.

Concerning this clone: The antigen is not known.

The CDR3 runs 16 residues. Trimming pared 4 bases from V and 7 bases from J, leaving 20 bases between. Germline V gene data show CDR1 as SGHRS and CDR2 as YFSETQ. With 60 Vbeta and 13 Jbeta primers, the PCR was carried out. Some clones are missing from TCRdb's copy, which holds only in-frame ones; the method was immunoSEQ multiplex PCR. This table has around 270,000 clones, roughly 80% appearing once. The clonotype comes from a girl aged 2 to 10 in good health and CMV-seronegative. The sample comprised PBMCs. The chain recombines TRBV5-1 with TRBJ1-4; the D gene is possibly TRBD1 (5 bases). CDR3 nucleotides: TGCGCCAGCAGCACAACCGGGTCAGGGCCGGGTGAAAAACTGTTTTTT. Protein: CASSTTGSGPGEKLFF.